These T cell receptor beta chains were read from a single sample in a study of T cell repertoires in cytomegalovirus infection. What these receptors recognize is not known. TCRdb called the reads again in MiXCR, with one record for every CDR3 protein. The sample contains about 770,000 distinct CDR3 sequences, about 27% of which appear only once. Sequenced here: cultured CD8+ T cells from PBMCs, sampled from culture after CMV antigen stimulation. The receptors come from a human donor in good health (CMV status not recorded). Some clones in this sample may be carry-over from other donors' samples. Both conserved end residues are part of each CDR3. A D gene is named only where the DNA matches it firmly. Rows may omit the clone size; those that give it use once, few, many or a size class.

CASGHGSDTQYF | TGTGCCAGCGGACACGGTTCAGATACGCAGTATTTT | NA | TRBJ2-3 | TRBV6-5 | NA
CAISETLEYSAHGVF | TGTGCCATCAGTGAGACATTGGAGTACAGCGCACACGGGGTCTTC | NA | TRBJ2-1 | TRBV10-3 | few
CASSEPGNTIYF | TGTGCCAGCAGTGAACCCGGGAACACCATATATTTT | NA | TRBJ1-3 | TRBV6-1 | many
CASSPTARSGNTIYF | TGTGCCAGCAGCCCGACAGCTCGCTCTGGAAACACCATATATTTT | NA | TRBJ1-3 | TRBV7-2 | many
CASSLPTSGGGGETQYF | TGTGCCAGCAGCCTGCCGACTAGCGGGGGGGGGGGAGAGACCCAGTACTTC | TRBD2 | TRBJ2-5 | TRBV7-9 | few
CASSYSEGPVRDNEQFF | TGTGCCAGCAGTTACTCAGAGGGGCCGGTTCGCGACAATGAGCAGTTCTTC | NA | TRBJ2-1 | TRBV6-6 | NA
CASSFLGSVLTDTQYF | TGTGCCAGCAGCTTTTTAGGGTCTGTACTAACAGATACGCAGTATTTT | NA | TRBJ2-3 | TRBV7-9 | few
CARRRGRADTQYF | TGTGCCAGACGTAGGGGGAGGGCAGATACGCAGTATTTT | NA | TRBJ2-3 | TRBV12-3/TRBV12-4 | NA
CASSYIRAVTTGGIRNTGELFF | TGTGCCAGCAGTTACATAAGGGCTGTCACCACAGGGGGAATAAGGAACACCGGGGAGCTGTTTTTT | TRBD1 | TRBJ2-2 | TRBV6-6 | NA
CASSEQGTENYGYTF | TGTGCCAGCAGCGAACAGGGGACAGAAAACTATGGCTACACCTTC | TRBD1 | TRBJ1-2 | TRBV2 | few
CASFKEGGNQPQHF | TGTGCCAGTTTCAAGGAGGGGGGCAATCAGCCCCAGCATTTT | NA | TRBJ1-5 | TRBV6-6 | few
CASSPPTGQETQYF | TGTGCCAGCAGCCCCCCGACCGGCCAAGAGACCCAGTACTTC | NA | TRBJ2-5 | TRBV3-1 | few
CASSPGQREDGWTNEKLFF | TGTGCCAGCTCACCAGGACAGAGGGAGGACGGATGGACTAATGAAAAACTGTTTTTT | NA | TRBJ1-4 | TRBV18 | few
CVSSDDSLWYNEQFF | TGTGTTAGCAGTGATGACAGTCTATGGTACAATGAGCAGTTCTTC | NA | TRBJ2-1 | TRBV28 | NA
CAISNLDGLMNTEAFF | TGTGCCATCAGTAACCTTGATGGACTGATGAACACTGAAGCTTTCTTT | NA | TRBJ1-1 | TRBV10-3 | few
CASSPQAGRRGAYEQYF | TGTGCCAGCAGCCCCCAAGCTGGACGGCGTGGGGCCTACGAGCAGTACTTC | NA | TRBJ2-7 | TRBV7-6 | few
CASSPDSKAFF | TGTGCCAGCAGTCCCGATTCGAAAGCTTTCTTT | NA | TRBJ1-1 | TRBV28 | few
CASIGPGTSGGNQETQYF | TGTGCCAGCATTGGTCCCGGGACTAGCGGGGGGAACCAAGAGACCCAGTACTTC | TRBD2 | TRBJ2-5 | TRBV2 | NA
CASSFEINQPQHF | TGCGCCAGCAGCTTTGAAATCAATCAGCCCCAGCATTTT | NA | TRBJ1-5 | TRBV5-1 | NA
CASKRDDEKLFF | TGTGCCAGCAAAAGGGACGACGAAAAACTGTTTTTT | NA | TRBJ1-4 | TRBV7-6 | NA
CASSLGIGTSGAILNNEQFF | TGTGCCAGCAGCTTAGGGATAGGGACTAGCGGAGCTATATTAAACAATGAGCAGTTCTTC | TRBD2 | TRBJ2-1 | TRBV7-2 | many
CASSQDPGDNEQFF | TGCGCCAGCAGCCAAGATCCAGGGGATAATGAGCAGTTCTTC | NA | TRBJ2-1 | TRBV4-1 | NA
CASSGKYSNQPQHF | TGTGCCAGCAGTGGGAAATATAGCAATCAGCCCCAGCATTTT | NA | TRBJ1-5 | TRBV25-1 | NA
CSATGLAGAYSSGEQYF | TGCAGTGCTACCGGACTAGCGGGGGCCTACTCCTCTGGCGAGCAGTACTTC | TRBD2 | TRBJ2-7 | TRBV20-1 | NA
CASSSDRAAVGYTF | TGTGCCAGCAGTTCCGACAGGGCGGCCGTTGGCTACACCTTC | TRBD1 | TRBJ1-2 | TRBV5-5 | few
CASSTHQDSNTEAFF | TGCGCCAGCAGCACGCACCAGGACAGTAACACTGAAGCTTTCTTT | NA | TRBJ1-1 | TRBV5-1 | NA
CSVEGGQENYGYTF | TGCAGCGTTGAAGGAGGTCAGGAGAACTATGGCTACACCTTC | NA | TRBJ1-2 | TRBV29-1 | few
CASRRREEQYF | TGTGCCAGCCGGCGGAGGGAAGAGCAGTACTTC | NA | TRBJ2-7 | TRBV27 | NA
CASSTSHGVPPGITGANVLTF | TGTGCCAGCAGTACCTCACACGGGGTCCCTCCAGGGATCACTGGGGCCAACGTCCTGACTTTC | NA | TRBJ2-6 | TRBV12-3/TRBV12-4 | few
CASSSSGHNQPQHF | NA | NA | TRBJ1-5 | TRBV7-6 | many
CASSPSRRWNTEAFF | TGTGCCAGCAGTCCAAGTAGACGGTGGAACACTGAAGCTTTCTTT | NA | TRBJ1-1 | TRBV6-2/TRBV6-3 | NA
CASSESYANTEAFF | TGTGCCAGCAGTGAATCTTACGCCAACACTGAAGCTTTCTTT | NA | TRBJ1-1 | TRBV25-1 | few
CATSDRVSNQPQHF | TGTGCCACCAGCGATAGGGTGAGCAATCAGCCCCAGCATTTT | NA | TRBJ1-5 | TRBV15 | few
CASSFIQGPNTEAFF | TGTGCCAGCAGCTTCATACAGGGACCCAACACTGAAGCTTTCTTT | NA | TRBJ1-1 | TRBV7-9 | few
CASSQDRDGIAKNIQYF | TGCGCCAGCAGCCAAGATCGGGATGGGATTGCCAAAAACATTCAGTACTTC | NA | TRBJ2-4 | TRBV4-3 | NA
CSARDLGTSGGNQETQYF | TGCAGTGCTAGAGATTTAGGGACTAGCGGGGGGAACCAAGAGACCCAGTACTTC | TRBD2 | TRBJ2-5 | TRBV20-1 | NA
CASSLRAMGQGRGAEAFF | TGTGCCAGCAGCCTAAGGGCTATGGGACAGGGAAGGGGAGCTGAAGCTTTCTTT | TRBD1 | TRBJ1-1 | TRBV14 | few
CASSRRTGLGNEQFF | TGTGCCAGCAGCCGACGGACAGGGCTGGGTAATGAGCAGTTCTTC | TRBD1 | TRBJ2-1 | TRBV11-2 | NA
CSVEGTGANVLTF | TGCAGCGTTGAAGGAACTGGGGCCAACGTCCTGACTTTC | NA | TRBJ2-6 | TRBV29-1 | NA
CASSLLQGGNTEAFF | TGTGCCAGCAGCTTACTACAGGGAGGCAATACTGAAGCTTTCTTT | NA | TRBJ1-1 | TRBV7-9 | few
CASRMGSYSNQPQHF | TGTGCCAGCAGAATGGGGAGCTATAGCAATCAGCCCCAGCATTTT | NA | TRBJ1-5 | TRBV2 | NA
CASSLGVGPYNEQFF | TGTGCCAGCAGCTTAGGAGTGGGGCCCTACAATGAGCAGTTCTTC | NA | TRBJ2-1 | TRBV7-2 | many
CATKGLGTGDSSSYEQYF | TGCGCCACAAAAGGGTTAGGGACAGGGGATTCTAGCTCCTACGAGCAGTACTTC | TRBD1 | TRBJ2-7 | TRBV10-2 | NA
CSALGQGRGEQYF | TGCAGCGCCCTAGGGCAGGGGCGAGGGGAGCAGTACTTC | NA | TRBJ2-7 | TRBV29-1 | NA
CASSDRDREDQETQYF | TGCGCCAGCAGTGACCGGGACAGGGAAGACCAAGAGACCCAGTACTTC | TRBD1 | TRBJ2-5 | TRBV10-1 | NA
CASSSLGTGDNQPQHF | TGTGCCAGCAGCTCACTCGGGACAGGCGACAATCAGCCCCAGCATTTT | TRBD1 | TRBJ1-5 | TRBV7-9 | NA
CASSSGQGGGYEQYF | TGTGCCAGCAGCTCAGGACAGGGAGGGGGATACGAGCAGTACTTC | NA | TRBJ2-7 | TRBV5-4 | NA
CASSSMPDTQYF | TGTGCCAGCAGCTCCATGCCGGATACGCAGTATTTT | NA | TRBJ2-3 | TRBV11-3 | NA
CASSEESGGADGYTF | TGTGCCAGCAGTGAAGAGTCGGGGGGCGCCGATGGCTACACCTTC | NA | TRBJ1-2 | TRBV6-1 | few
CASSVLGGTEAFF | TGCGCCAGCAGCGTCCTAGGGGGGACTGAAGCTTTCTTT | NA | TRBJ1-1 | TRBV5-1 | NA
CASSYPLDARFDTDTQYF | TGTGCCAGCAGCTACCCTTTAGACGCCAGGTTCGACACAGATACGCAGTATTTT | NA | TRBJ2-3 | TRBV7-4 | once
CASSGYDRGPGNTIYF | TGTGCCAGCAGCGGGTACGACAGGGGGCCTGGAAACACCATATATTTT | TRBD1 | TRBJ1-3 | TRBV7-2 | NA
CASSLDRAKNIQYF | TGTGCCAGCAGCTTGGACAGGGCCAAAAACATTCAGTACTTC | NA | TRBJ2-4 | TRBV5-4 | few
CASSSTGASGTGELFF | TGCGCCAGCAGCTCTACAGGGGCATCGGGGACCGGGGAGCTGTTTTTT | TRBD1 | TRBJ2-2 | TRBV5-1 | few
CASRGARVNIQYF | TGTGCCAGCAGAGGGGCACGGGTAAACATTCAGTACTTC | NA | TRBJ2-4 | TRBV6-4 | NA
CASSFPRRTVNTGELFF | TGTGCCAGCAGCTTCCCTAGGAGGACAGTGAACACCGGGGAGCTGTTTTTT | NA | TRBJ2-2 | TRBV11-2 | NA
CASSLAGGGFYNEQFF | TGTGCCAGCAGCTTAGCTGGCGGGGGCTTCTACAATGAGCAGTTCTTC | NA | TRBJ2-1 | TRBV7-9 | few
CASSLQGAGNEQYF | TGTGCCAGCAGTCTTCAGGGGGCTGGCAACGAGCAGTACTTC | TRBD1 | TRBJ2-7 | TRBV27 | few
CASSPGEDTQYF | TGTGCCAGCAGCCCGGGGGAAGATACGCAGTATTTT | NA | TRBJ2-3 | TRBV7-6 | many